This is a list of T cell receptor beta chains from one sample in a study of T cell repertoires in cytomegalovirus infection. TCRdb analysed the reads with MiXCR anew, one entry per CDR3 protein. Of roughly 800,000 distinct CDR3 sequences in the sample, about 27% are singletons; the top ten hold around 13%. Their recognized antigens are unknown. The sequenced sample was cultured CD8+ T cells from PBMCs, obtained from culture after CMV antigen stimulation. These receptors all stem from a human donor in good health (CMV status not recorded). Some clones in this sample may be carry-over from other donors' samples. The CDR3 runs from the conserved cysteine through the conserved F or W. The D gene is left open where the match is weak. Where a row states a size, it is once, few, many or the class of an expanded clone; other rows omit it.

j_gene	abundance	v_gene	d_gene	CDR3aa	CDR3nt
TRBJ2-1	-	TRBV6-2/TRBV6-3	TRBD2	CASTLSGTEQFF	TGTGCCAGCACCCTTAGCGGGACCGAGCAGTTCTTC
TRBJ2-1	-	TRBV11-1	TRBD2	CATRGGGASHNEQFF	TGTGCCACCCGGGGCGGGGGGGCCTCCCACAATGAGCAGTTCTTC
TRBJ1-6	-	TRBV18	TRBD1	CASSPRRDRGGYNSPLHF	TGTGCCAGCTCACCACGTCGGGACAGGGGGGGCTATAATTCACCCCTCCACTTT
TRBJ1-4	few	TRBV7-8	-	CASSPGYGRTNEKLFF	TGTGCCAGCAGCCCAGGGTACGGACGTACTAATGAAAAACTGTTTTTT
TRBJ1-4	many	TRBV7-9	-	CASDATNEKLFF	TGTGCCAGTGACGCAACTAATGAAAAACTGTTTTTT
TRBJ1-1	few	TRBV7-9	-	CASSGGGLITVF	TGTGCCAGCAGCGGGGGGGGGCTCATCACTGTCTTT
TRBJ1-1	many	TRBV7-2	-	CASSLAGSAEAFF	TGTGCCAGCAGCTTGGCAGGGTCGGCCGAAGCTTTCTTT
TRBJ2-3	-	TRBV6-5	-	CASSYVAASTDTQYF	TGTGCCAGCAGTTACGTGGCGGCCAGCACAGATACGCAGTATTTT
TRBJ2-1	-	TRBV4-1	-	CASSQEGVHFF	TGTGCCAGCAGCCAAGAGGGGGTTCATTTCTTC
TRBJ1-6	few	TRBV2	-	CASSEFQNSPLHF	TGTGCCAGCAGTGAATTCCAGAATTCACCCCTCCACTTT
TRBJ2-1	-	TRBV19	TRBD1	CASMDRASPYNEQFF	TGTGCCAGTATGGACAGGGCTAGTCCCTACAATGAGCAGTTCTTC
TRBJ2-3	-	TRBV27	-	CASSFGGRRYF	TGTGCCAGCAGTTTTGGAGGCCGACGGTATTTT
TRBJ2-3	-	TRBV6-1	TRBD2	CASSLLAGGKIGTDTQYF	TGTGCCAGCAGTCTACTAGCGGGGGGGAAGATTGGGACAGATACGCAGTATTTT
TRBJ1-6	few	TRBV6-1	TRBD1	CATRELGQTNSPLHF	TGTGCCACCCGAGAATTGGGACAGACTAATTCACCCCTCCACTTT
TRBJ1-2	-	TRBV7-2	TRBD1	CASSLAPGQGRFLYGYTF	TGTGCCAGCAGCTTAGCCCCGGGACAGGGGCGTTTTTTATATGGCTACACCTTC
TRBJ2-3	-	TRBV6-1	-	CAAWETAGQYF	TGTGCCGCCTGGGAGACGGCGGGGCAGTATTTT
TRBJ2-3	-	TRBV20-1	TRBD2	CSARGPSGGTDTQYF	TGCAGTGCTAGAGGTCCTAGCGGGGGCACAGATACGCAGTATTTT
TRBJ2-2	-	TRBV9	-	CASSEGSTGELFF	TGTGCCAGCAGCGAGGGGAGCACCGGGGAGCTGTTTTTT
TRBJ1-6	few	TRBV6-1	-	CASSDPYGGINSPLHF	TGTGCCAGCAGTGATCCCTACGGGGGGATTAATTCACCCCTCCACTTT
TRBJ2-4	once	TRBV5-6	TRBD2	CASHRGTRNIQYF	TGTGCCAGCCACCGGGGGACTAGAAACATTCAGTACTTC
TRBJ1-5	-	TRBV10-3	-	CAISGSEGHSNQPQHF	TGTGCCATCAGTGGTTCCGAGGGCCATAGCAATCAGCCCCAGCATTTT
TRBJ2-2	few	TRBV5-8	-	CASNPGRGDTGELFF	TGTGCCTCCAACCCAGGCCGAGGGGACACCGGGGAGCTGTTTTTT
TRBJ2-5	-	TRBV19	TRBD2	CASSIERGPQETQYF	TGTGCCAGTAGTATCGAGCGGGGCCCCCAAGAGACCCAGTACTTC
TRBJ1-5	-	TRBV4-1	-	CASSHTQGYNQPQHF	TGCGCCAGCAGCCACACCCAGGGCTACAATCAGCCCCAGCATTTT
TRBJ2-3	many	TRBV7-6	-	CASSLIATFTDTQYF	TGTGCCAGCAGCTTAATCGCCACTTTCACAGATACGCAGTATTTT
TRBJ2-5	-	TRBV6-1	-	CASSRRMTPQETQYF	TGTGCCAGCAGTAGAAGGATGACACCTCAAGAGACCCAGTACTTC
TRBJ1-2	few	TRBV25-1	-	CASSDRAGEANRNYGYTF	TGTGCCAGCAGTGACAGGGCCGGGGAAGCGAATAGGAACTATGGCTACACCTTC
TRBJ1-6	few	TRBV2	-	CASSGTRLFGRSPLHF	TGTGCCAGCAGTGGGACAAGGCTTTTTGGCCGCTCACCCCTCCACTTT
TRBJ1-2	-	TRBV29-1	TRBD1	CSVEVRGTGGAGYGYTF	TGCAGCGTTGAAGTCCGAGGGACAGGGGGCGCGGGGTATGGCTACACCTTC
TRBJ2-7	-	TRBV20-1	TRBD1	CSATTGQNSYEQYF	TGCAGTGCCACGACAGGGCAAAACTCCTACGAGCAGTACTTC
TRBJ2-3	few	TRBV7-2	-	CASSPFPSTDTQYF	TGTGCCAGCAGCCCCTTCCCTAGCACAGATACGCAGTATTTT
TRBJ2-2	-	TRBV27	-	CASSFTPPTGELFF	TGTGCCAGCAGCTTTACACCTCCCACCGGGGAGCTGTTTTTT
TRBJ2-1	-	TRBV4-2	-	CASSQELAGDEQFF	TGTGCCAGCAGCCAAGAACTAGCTGGAGATGAGCAGTTCTTC
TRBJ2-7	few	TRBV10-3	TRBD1	CAISESTGIYEQYF	TGTGCCATCAGTGAGTCGACAGGGATCTACGAGCAGTACTTC
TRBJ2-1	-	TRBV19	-	CASSIGRGTYNEQFF	TGTGCCAGTAGTATCGGTCGAGGGACCTACAATGAGCAGTTCTTC
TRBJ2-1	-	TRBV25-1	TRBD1	CASSGPLGTGGPNNEQFF	TGTGCCAGCAGCGGTCCACTGGGGACAGGGGGCCCGAACAATGAGCAGTTCTTC
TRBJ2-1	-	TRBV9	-	CASSVGIGGYEQFF	TGTGCCAGCAGCGTAGGGATTGGGGGGTACGAGCAGTTCTTC
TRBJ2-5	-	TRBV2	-	CASSEYRDQETQYF	TGTGCCAGCAGTGAATACAGGGACCAAGAGACCCAGTACTTC
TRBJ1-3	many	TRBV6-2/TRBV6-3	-	CASTVSSFSGNTIYF	TGTGCCAGCACCGTCAGTAGTTTCTCTGGAAACACCATATATTTT
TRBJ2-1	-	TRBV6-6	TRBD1	CAALLEDRPNNEQFF	TGTGCCGCATTACTGGAGGACAGGCCTAACAATGAGCAGTTCTTC
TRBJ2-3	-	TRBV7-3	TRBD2	CASSLIAGYTDTQYF	TGTGCCAGCAGCTTAATAGCGGGGTACACAGATACGCAGTATTTT
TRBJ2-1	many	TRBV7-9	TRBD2	CASSTNVLAGGYEQFF	TGTGCCAGCAGCACTAACGTGTTAGCGGGGGGCTATGAGCAGTTCTTC
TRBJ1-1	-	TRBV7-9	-	CASSFGTPLNTEAFF	TGTGCCAGCAGCTTCGGGACACCTCTGAACACTGAAGCTTTCTTT
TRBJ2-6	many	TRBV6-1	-	CASSEHSGANVLTF	TGTGCCAGCAGTGAACACTCTGGGGCCAACGTCCTGACTTTC
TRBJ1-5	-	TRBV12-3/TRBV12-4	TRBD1	CASSKWTGISNQPQRF	TGTGCCAGCAGTAAATGGACAGGGATTAGCAATCAGCCCCAGCGTTTT